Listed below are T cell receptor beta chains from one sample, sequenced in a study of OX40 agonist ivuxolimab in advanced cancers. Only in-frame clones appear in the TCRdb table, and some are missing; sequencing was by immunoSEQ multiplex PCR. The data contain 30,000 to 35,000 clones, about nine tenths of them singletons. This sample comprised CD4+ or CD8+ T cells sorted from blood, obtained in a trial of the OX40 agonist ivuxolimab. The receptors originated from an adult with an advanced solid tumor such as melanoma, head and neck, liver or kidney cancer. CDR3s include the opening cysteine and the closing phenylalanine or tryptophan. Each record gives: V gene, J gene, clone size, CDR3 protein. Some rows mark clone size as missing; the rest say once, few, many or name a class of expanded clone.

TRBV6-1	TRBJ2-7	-	CASSEALRDYEQYF
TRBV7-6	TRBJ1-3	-	CASSPSGVGNTIYF
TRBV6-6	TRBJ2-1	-	CASSPPSGRDNEQFF
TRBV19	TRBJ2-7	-	CASSTAGAPFYEQYF
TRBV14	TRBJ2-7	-	CASSPRQRSVYEQYF
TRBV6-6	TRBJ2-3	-	CASSLPGDTQYF
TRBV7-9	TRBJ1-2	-	CASSVSGDGGYTF
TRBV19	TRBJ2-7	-	CASSRDRDHEQYF
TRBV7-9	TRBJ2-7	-	CASSLSGGDHEQYF
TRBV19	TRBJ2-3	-	CASSRDVTSTDTQYF
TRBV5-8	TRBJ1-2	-	CASSLREASYTF
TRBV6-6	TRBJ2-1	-	CASFRSSGYNEQFF
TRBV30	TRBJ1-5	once	CAWSRGQGWDDQPQHF
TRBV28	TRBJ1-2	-	CASSHDNYGYTF
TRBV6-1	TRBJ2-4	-	CASSEGTGTDIQYF
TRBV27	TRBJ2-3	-	CASSWTGDKDTQYF
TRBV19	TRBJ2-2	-	CASSIVASAGELFF
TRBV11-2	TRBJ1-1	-	CASSLAGTANTEAFF
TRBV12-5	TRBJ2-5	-	CASGFFGPRETQYF
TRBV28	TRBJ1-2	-	CASTPGQGSSFGGYTF
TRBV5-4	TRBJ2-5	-	CASSPSADSQETQYF
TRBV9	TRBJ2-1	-	CASSKTSGVNEQFF
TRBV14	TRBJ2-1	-	CASSSRPYNEQFF
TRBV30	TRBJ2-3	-	CAWRGKTSIHPDTQYF
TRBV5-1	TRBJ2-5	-	CASSFGTAQETQYF
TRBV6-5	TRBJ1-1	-	CASRDPGVNTEAFF